Following are 20 T cell receptor beta chains from one sample sequenced in a study of monozygotic twins with inflammatory bowel disease. TCRdb reprocessed the 5' RACE reads; each CDR3 protein has one entry and no DNA is given. Its clone listing holds roughly 200,000 distinct CDR3 sequences. Sequenced: blood. These receptors were collected from a human donor with ulcerative colitis or Crohn's disease, or a healthy co-twin of an affected twin (not recorded which).

The chain employs TRBV30 and TRBJ1-1; as DNA is missing, the TRBD1 call by TCRdb cannot be tested. Germline V gene lookup returns CDR1 GTSNPN and CDR2 SVGIG (reference sequence). The CDR3 extends over 14 amino acids. The CDR3 protein is CAWSVDRANTEAFF.

The V and J genes are TRBV15 and TRBJ2-2; absent DNA, TCRdb's TRBD2 call cannot be checked. Germline V gene lookup returns CDR1 LNHNV and CDR2 YYDKDF (reference sequence). This CDR3 has 17 residues. The CDR3: CATSRDGGLLGPGELFF.

The chain joins TRBV19 to TRBJ1-2. In germline, CDR1 is LNHDA, CDR2 SQIVND (reference sequence). The CDR3 has 15 amino acids. The CDR3 spells CASRSGGPPNYGYTF. Supplemented by reference TRBV19 and TRBJ1-2, the full variable domain reads DGGITQSPKYLFRKEGQNVTLSCEQNLNHDAMYWYRQDPGQGLRLIYYSQIVNDFQKGDIAEGYSVSREKKESFPLTVTSAQKNPTAFYLCASRSGGPPNYGYTFGSGTRLTVV.

V is TRBV15 and J is TRBJ2-7. From germline, CDR1 is LNHNV and CDR2 YYDKDF (reference sequence). The CDR3 runs 12 residues. CDR3 residues: CATGFSSYEQYF.

The chain combines TRBV9 with TRBJ2-7; checking the TCRdb D call of TRBD1 is not possible without DNA. CDR1 SGDLS and CDR2 YYNGEE come from the germline V gene. This CDR3 is built from 15 residues. CDR3 loop: CASSVEGEGWNEQYF.

The V and J genes are TRBV15 and TRBJ1-2; the TCRdb call, TRBD1, lacks DNA for checking. This CDR3 spans 15 amino acids. Germline CDR1 reads LNHNV; CDR2 reads YYDKDF (reference sequence). This CDR3 reads CATSRDPGTNYGYTF.

The chain carries TRBV3-1 and TRBJ2-7; there is no DNA to check the TCRdb D call of TRBD1. This CDR3 is 16 amino acids long. Germline CDR1 LGHDT, CDR2 YNNKEL (reference sequence). CDR3 residues: CASSQAPGQGSYEQYF.

The genes are TRBV7-9 and TRBJ2-7. Germline V lookup: CDR1 SEHNR, CDR2 FQNEAQ (reference sequence). This CDR3 region has 15 residues. This CDR3 is CASSLTGQKGYEQYF.

The chain uses TRBV20-1 and TRBJ1-1. The length of the CDR3 is 14 residues. From germline, CDR1 is DFQATT and CDR2 SNEGSKA (reference sequence). Here the CDR3 reads CSARTRASNSVPFF.

The chain joins TRBV18 to TRBJ2-5; TCRdb picks TRBD1, but there is no DNA to check that call. This CDR3 comprises 14 residues. CDR1 and CDR2 from the germline V gene are KGHSH and LQKENI. The CDR3: CASSPQLGEETQYF.

V is TRBV12-3 or TRBV12-4 and J is TRBJ1-3; TCRdb's D call, TRBD1, is unchecked because there is no DNA. The CDR3 sequence is 12 residues long. Here the CDR3 reads CASSSTVNTIYF.

V gene TRBV5-5 combines with J gene TRBJ1-1; as DNA is missing, the TRBD1 call by TCRdb cannot be tested. Germline CDR1 SGHKS, CDR2 YYEKEE (reference sequence). The CDR3 is 16 amino acids. The CDR3 reads CASSLAPGFWNTEAFF.

The CDR3 loop is CASSLGRGTQETQYF. This chain links TRBV7-2 with TRBJ2-5; lacking DNA, the TRBD1 call made by TCRdb goes unchecked. The CDR3 sequence is 15 residues long. Per the germline V gene, CDR1 is SGHTA and CDR2 is FQGNSA.

This chain connects TRBV7-2 to TRBJ2-3. CDR3 length: 14 residues. Germline V gene data show CDR1 as SGHTA and CDR2 as FQGNSA. CDR3: CASSFGLELDTQYF.

This rearrangement joins TRBV6-1 to TRBJ2-2; TCRdb's assignment of TRBD1 cannot be checked, as there is no DNA. The CDR3 has 17 amino acids. Germline CDR1 and CDR2: MNHNS and SASEGT. CDR3 protein: CASSRGQWAYNTGELFF.

The chain recombines TRBV12-3 or TRBV12-4 with TRBJ1-1. The CDR3 length is 12 residues. CDR3 amino acids: CASSFEGAEAFF.

The chain combines TRBV20-1 with TRBJ2-4. Germline assignment: CDR1 DFQATT and CDR2 SNEGSKA (reference sequence). The CDR3 is 13 amino acids. This chain's CDR3 is CSAIAQPQNIQYF.

The J gene is TRBJ2-7, the V gene TRBV9; TCRdb calls TRBD2, which cannot be checked without DNA. The CDR3 is 15 residues long. Germline CDR1 is SGDLS and CDR2 is YYNGEE. The CDR3 loop is CASSAGLAGLYEQYF.

This chain joins TRBV12-3 or TRBV12-4 and TRBJ1-6; TCRdb names TRBD1, which stays unverified in the absence of DNA. This CDR3 has 15 amino acids. This CDR3 is CASSFRTGANSPLHF.

The chain couples TRBV10-3 to TRBJ2-3; with no DNA, the TCRdb D assignment of TRBD1 cannot be verified. CDR1 and CDR2 (germline): ENHRY, SYGVKD. This CDR3 comprises 14 residues. The CDR3 protein is CAIRGRDGTDTQYF.